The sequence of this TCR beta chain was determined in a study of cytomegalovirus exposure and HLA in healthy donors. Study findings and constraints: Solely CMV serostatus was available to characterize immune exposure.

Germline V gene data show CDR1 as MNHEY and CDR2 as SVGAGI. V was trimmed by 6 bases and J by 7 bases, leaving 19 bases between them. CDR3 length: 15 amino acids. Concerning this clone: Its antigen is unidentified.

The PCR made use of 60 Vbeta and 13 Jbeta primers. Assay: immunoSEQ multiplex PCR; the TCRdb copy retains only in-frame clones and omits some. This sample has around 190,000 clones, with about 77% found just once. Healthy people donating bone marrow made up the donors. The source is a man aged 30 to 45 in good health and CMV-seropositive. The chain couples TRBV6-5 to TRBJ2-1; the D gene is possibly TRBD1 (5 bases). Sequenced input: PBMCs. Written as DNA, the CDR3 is TGTGCCAGCAGGCGAGGACATCTGGCGGAAAATGAGCAGTTCTTC. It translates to CASRRGHLAENEQFF.